This T cell receptor beta chain was identified in a study of response to subunit inactivated influenza vaccine. Findings and limits, study-wide: That few new T cells are recruited by each seasonal influenza vaccination was the authors' suggestion.

MiXCR, run by TCRdb on the RT-PCR reads, gives a single entry per CDR3 protein. This table holds fewer than 700,000 distinct CDR3 sequences, approximately 13% found once. Trimming removed 4 bases from V and 0 bases from J, with 6 bases in between. Germline V CDR1 and CDR2: SQVTM, ANQGSEA. The CDR3 is 13 residues long. Many counts were recorded for this clonotype. No antigen is known for it. The sequencing used PBMCs from blood, collected more than 35 days after vaccination. The receptor was isolated from a man aged 50-60 years who received an inactivated influenza vaccine. The chain recombines TRBV29-1 with TRBJ2-2; D not certain. The CDR3 DNA is TGCAGCGTTGTCCGGTCGAACACCGGGGAGCTGTTTTTT. Protein sequence: CSVVRSNTGELFF.